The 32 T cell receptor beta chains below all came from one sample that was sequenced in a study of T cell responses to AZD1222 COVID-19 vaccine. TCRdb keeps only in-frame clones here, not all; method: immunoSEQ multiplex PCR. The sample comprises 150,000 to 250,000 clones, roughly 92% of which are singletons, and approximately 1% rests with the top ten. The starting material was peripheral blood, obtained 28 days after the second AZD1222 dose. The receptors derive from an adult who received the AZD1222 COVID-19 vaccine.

The CDR3 loop reads CASSAPGANVLTF. The CDR3 region has the DNA TGTGCCAGCAGTGCCCCTGGGGCCAACGTCCTGACTTTC. J is TRBJ2-6 and V is TRBV25-1; no reliable D call. The CDR3 covers 13 residues. The V gene's germline CDR1 is MGHDK and CDR2 SYGVNS. V lost 4 bases and J 2 bases, leaving 3 bases between the germline ends. The variable domain in full, completed from reference TRBV25-1 and TRBJ2-6, reads EADIYQTPRYLVIGTGKKITLECSQTMGHDKMYWYQQDPGMELHLIHYSYGVNSTEKGDLSSESTVSRIRTEHFPLTLESARPSHTSQYLCASSAPGANVLTFGAGSRLTVL.

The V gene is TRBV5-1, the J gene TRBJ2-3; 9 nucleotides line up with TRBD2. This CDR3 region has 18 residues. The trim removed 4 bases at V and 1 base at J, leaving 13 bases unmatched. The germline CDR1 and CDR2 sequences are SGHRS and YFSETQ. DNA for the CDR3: TGCGCCAGCAGCCCGTTTTTAGCGGGGGCCCGGGGCACAGATACGCAGTATTTT. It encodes CASSPFLAGARGTDTQYF.

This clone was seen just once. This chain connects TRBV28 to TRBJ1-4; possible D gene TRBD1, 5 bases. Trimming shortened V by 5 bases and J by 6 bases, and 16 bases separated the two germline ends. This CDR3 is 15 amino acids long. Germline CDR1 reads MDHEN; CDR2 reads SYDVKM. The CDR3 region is CASSPPKGRDEKLFF. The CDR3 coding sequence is TGTGCCAGCAGTCCCCCGAAGGGACGGGATGAAAAACTGTTTTTT.

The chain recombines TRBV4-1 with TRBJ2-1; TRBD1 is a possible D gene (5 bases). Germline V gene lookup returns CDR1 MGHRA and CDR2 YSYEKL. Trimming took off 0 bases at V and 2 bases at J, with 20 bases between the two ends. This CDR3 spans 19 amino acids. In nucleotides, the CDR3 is TGCGCCAGCAGCCAAGATGGTCACGTAGGGTCGGACACCTACAATGAGCAGTTCTTC. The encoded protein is CASSQDGHVGSDTYNEQFF.

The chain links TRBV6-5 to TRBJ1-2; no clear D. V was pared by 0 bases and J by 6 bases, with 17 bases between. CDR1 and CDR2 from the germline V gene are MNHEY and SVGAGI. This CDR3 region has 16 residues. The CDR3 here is CASSYSRNTQRNGYTF. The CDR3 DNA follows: TGTGCCAGCAGTTACTCGAGAAATACACAGAGGAATGGCTACACCTTC.

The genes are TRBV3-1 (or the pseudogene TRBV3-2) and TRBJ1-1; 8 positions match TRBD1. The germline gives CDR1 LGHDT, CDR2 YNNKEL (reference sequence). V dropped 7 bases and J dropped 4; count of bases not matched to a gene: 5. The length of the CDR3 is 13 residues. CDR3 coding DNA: TGTGCCAGCAAACACAGGGGGGGCACTGAAGCTTTCTTT. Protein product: CASKHRGGTEAFF.

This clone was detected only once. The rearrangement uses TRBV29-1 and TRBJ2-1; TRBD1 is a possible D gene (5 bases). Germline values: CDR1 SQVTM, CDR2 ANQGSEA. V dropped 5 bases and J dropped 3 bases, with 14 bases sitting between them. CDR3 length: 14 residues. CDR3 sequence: CSVSGALDYNEQFF. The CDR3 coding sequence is TGCAGCGTTTCTGGGGCTCTGGACTACAATGAGCAGTTCTTC.

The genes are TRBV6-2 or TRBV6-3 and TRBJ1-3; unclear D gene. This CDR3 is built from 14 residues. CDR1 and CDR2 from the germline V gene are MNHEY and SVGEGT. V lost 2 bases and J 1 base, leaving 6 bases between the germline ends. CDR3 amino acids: CASSYGQSGNTIYF. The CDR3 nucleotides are TGTGCCAGCAGTTACGGCCAATCTGGAAACACCATATATTTT.

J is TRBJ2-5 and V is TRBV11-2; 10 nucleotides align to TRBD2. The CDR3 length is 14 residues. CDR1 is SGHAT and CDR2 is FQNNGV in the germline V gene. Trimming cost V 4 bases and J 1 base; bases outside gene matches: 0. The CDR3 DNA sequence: TGTGCCAGCAGCTCTAGCGGGGGCCAAGAGACCCAGTACTTC. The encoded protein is CASSSSGGQETQYF. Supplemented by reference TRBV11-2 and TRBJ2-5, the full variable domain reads EAGVAQSPRYKIIEKRQSVAFWCNPISGHATLYWYQQILGQGPKLLIQFQNNGVVDDSQLPKDRFSAERLKGVDSTLKIQPAKLEDSAVYLCASSSSGGQETQYFGPGTRLLVL.

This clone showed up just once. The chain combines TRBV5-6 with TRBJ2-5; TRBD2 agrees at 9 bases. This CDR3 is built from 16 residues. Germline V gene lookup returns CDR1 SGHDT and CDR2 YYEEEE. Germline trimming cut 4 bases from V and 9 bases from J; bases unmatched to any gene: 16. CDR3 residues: CASSPASGGTGWAQYF. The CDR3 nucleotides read TGTGCCAGCAGCCCCGCGAGCGGGGGGACCGGGTGGGCCCAGTACTTC.

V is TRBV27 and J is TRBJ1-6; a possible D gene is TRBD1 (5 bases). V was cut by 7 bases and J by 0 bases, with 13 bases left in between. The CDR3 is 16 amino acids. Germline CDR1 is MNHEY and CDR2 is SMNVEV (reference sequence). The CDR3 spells CASTGGESSYNSPLHF. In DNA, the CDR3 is TGTGCCAGCACTGGGGGGGAGAGCTCCTATAATTCACCCCTCCACTTT.

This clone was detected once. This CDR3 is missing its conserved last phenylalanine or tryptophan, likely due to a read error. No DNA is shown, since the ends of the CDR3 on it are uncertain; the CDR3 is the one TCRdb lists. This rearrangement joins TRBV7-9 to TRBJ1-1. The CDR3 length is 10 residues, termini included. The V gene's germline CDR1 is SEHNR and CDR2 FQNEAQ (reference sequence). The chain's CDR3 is CASSLETAAI.

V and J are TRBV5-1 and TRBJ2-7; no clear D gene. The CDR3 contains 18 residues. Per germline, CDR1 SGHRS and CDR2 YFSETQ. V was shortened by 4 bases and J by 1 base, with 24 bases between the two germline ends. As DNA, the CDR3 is TGCGCCAGCAGCCTGCAGAATATTGGGCCAGGTGGGTCCTACGAGCAGTACTTC. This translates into CASSLQNIGPGGSYEQYF.

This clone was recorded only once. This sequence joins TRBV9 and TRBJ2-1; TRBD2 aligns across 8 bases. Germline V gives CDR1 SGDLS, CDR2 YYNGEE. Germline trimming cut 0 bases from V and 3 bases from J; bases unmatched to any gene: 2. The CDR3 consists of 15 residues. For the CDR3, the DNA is TGTGCCAGCAGCGTAGAACTAGCGGACTACAATGAGCAGTTCTTC. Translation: CASSVELADYNEQFF.

The CDR3 DNA is TGTGCCATCAGTGATTCGGGCAATCAGCCCCAGCATTTT. It encodes CAISDSGNQPQHF. The rearrangement links TRBV10-3 to TRBJ1-5; no firm D call. The V end was cut by 3 bases, the J end by 2 bases, with 5 bases between. The CDR3 covers 13 residues. Germline lookup yields CDR1 ENHRY and CDR2 SYGVKD.

The CDR3 region has the DNA TGTGCCAGCGGGGGGGATGTAGGGACAGATACGCAGTATTTT. Translating it yields CASGGDVGTDTQYF. The rearrangement links TRBV6-5 to TRBJ2-3; TRBD2 aligns across 7 bases. V lost 8 bases to trimming and J lost 3 bases; unmatched junction nucleotides: 8. The CDR3 runs 14 residues. Germline V gives CDR1 MNHEY, CDR2 SVGAGI.

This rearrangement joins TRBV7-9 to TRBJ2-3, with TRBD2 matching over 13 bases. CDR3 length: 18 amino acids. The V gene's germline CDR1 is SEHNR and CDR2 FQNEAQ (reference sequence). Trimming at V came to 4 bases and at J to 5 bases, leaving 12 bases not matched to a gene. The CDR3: CASSSGTSGDSYIDTQYF. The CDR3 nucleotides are TGTGCCAGCAGCTCAGGGACTAGCGGGGACTCCTATATAGATACGCAGTATTTT. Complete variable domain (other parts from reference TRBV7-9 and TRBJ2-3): DTGVSQNPRHKITKRGQNVTFRCDPISEHNRLYWYRQTLGQGPEFLTYFQNEAQLEKSRLLSDRFSAERPKGSFSTLEIQRTEQGDSAMYLCASSSGTSGDSYIDTQYFGPGTRLTVL.

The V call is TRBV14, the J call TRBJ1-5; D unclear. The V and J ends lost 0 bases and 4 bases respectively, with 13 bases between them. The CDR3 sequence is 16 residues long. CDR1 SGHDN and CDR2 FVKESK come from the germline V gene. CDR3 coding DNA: TGTGCCAGCAGCCAAGATCACATACGTAAGAATCAGCCCCAGCATTTT. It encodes CASSQDHIRKNQPQHF.

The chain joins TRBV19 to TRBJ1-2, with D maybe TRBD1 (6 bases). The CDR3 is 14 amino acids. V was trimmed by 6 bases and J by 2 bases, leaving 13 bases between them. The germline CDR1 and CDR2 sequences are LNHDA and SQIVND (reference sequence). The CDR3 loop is CASSHRELNYGYTF. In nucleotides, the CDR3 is TGTGCCAGTAGCCACAGGGAATTAAACTATGGCTACACCTTC.

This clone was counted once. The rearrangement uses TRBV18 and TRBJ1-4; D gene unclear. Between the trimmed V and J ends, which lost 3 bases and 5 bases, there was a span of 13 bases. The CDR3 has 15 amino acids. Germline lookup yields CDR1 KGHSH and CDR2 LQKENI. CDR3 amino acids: CASSPTMVENEKLFF. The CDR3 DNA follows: TGTGCCAGCTCACCTACGATGGTGGAGAATGAAAAACTGTTTTTT.

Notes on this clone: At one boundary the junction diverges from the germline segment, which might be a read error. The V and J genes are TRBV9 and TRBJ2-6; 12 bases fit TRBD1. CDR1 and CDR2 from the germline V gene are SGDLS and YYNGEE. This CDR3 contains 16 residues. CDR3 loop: CASSVGDRGRTNVLTF. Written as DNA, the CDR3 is TGCGCCAGCAGCGTAGGGGACAGGGGGCGGACCAACGTCCTGACTTTC.

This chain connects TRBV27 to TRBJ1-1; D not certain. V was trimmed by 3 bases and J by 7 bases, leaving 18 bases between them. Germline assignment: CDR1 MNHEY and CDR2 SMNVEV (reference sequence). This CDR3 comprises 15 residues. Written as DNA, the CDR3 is TGTGCCAGCAGTTTTCACCTCCGGACCGGTGGTGAAGCTTTCTTT. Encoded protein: CASSFHLRTGGEAFF.

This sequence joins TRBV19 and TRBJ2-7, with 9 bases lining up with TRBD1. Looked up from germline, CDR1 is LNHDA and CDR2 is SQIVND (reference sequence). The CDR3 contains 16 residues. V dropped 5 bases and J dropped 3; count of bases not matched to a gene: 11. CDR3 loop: CASSGGGQGPFYEQYF. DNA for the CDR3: TGTGCCAGTAGTGGCGGGGGACAGGGTCCATTCTACGAGCAGTACTTC.

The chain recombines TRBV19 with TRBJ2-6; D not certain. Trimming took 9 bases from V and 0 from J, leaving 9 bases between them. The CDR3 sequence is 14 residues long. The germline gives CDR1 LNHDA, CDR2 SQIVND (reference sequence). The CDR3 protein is CASTYTSGANVLTF. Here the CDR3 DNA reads TGTGCCAGCACATATACCTCTGGGGCCAACGTCCTGACTTTC.

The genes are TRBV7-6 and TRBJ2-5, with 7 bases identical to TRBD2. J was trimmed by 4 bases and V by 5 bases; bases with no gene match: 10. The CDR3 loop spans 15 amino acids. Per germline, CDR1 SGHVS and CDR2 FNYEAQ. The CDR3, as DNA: TGTGCCAGCAGCATACGAACCCCGGGAGGAGAGACCCAGTACTTC. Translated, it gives CASSIRTPGGETQYF.

CDR3 DNA sequence: TGTGCCAGCAGTTTCGAATACAACATTAGGGGTTCACCCCTCCACTTT. It codes for CASSFEYNIRGSPLHF. The rearrangement links TRBV27 to TRBJ1-6; D is possibly TRBD1 (5 bases). This CDR3 contains 16 residues. Germline values: CDR1 MNHEY, CDR2 SMNVEV (reference sequence). Deletions cut 3 bases from V and 9 bases from J, with 18 bases between.

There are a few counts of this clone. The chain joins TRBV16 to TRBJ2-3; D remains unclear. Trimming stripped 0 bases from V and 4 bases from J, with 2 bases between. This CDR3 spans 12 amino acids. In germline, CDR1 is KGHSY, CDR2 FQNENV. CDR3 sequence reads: CASSQSSDTQYF. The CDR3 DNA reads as TGTGCCAGCAGCCAATCGTCAGATACGCAGTATTTT.

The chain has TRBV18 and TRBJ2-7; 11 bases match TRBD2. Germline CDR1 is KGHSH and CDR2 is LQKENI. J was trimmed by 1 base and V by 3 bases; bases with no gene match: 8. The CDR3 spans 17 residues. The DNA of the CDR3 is TGTGCCAGCTCACCGGGTCTAGCGGGGGGCCGATCCTACGAGCAGTACTTC. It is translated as CASSPGLAGGRSYEQYF.

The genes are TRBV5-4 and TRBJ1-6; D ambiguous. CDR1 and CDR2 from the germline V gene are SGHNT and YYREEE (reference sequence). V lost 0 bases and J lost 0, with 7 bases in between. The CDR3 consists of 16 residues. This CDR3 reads CASSLAGNSYNSPLHF. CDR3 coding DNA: TGTGCCAGCAGCTTGGCCGGGAACTCCTATAATTCACCCCTCCACTTT.

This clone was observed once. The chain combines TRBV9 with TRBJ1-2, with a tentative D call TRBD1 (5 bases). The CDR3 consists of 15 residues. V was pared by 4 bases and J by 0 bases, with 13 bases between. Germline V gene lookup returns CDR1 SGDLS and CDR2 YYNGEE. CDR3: CASSPGTLANYGYTF. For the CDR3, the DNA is TGTGCCAGCAGCCCCGGGACCTTAGCTAACTATGGCTACACCTTC.

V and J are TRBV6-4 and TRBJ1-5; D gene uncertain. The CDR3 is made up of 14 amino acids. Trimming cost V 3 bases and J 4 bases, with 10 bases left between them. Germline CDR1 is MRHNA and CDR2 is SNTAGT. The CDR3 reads CASSEGFGNQPQHF. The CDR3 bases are TGTGCCAGCAGTGAGGGGTTCGGGAATCAGCCCCAGCATTTT.

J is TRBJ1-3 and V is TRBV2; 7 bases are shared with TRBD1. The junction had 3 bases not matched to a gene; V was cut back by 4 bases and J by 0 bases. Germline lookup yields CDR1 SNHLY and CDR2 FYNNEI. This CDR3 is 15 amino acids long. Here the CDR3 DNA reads TGTGCCAGCAGTGGACAGGGATTCTCTGGAAACACCATATATTTT. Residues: CASSGQGFSGNTIYF.